This T cell receptor (beta chain) emerged from a study of tumor and adjacent non-tumor tissue in lung cancer (dated by TCRdb to the late 2010s). Regarding the complete study: Patients with adenocarcinoma (approximately 12), squamous cell carcinoma (2) and small cell lung cancer (1) were included in the cohort. Ages among the roughly 15 patients ranged from about 30 to 85 years, there were about ten men and 5 women, and disease was at TNM stage I to III. In total, sequencing yielded 130,000,000 or so productive TCRbeta reads, which works out to an average of around 4.2 million reads per sample. The study compared bulk TCRbeta repertoires between lung tumor tissue and matched distant non-tumor lung tissue from over 12 lung cancer patients. Some 30 paired specimens, one tumor and one normal lung sample per patient, were profiled by TCRbeta CDR3 sequencing.

The full study reports these points: Younger patients had significantly higher TCR diversity, and higher tumor TCR diversity was associated with shorter overall and disease-free survival. In normal lung, the top 100 clones accounted for a significantly larger cumulative share of the repertoire than in tumor tissue. Significantly higher TCR diversity (inverse Simpson) was observed in tumor tissue than in normal lung tissue (approximately 430 vs 150, P = 0.0075, Mann-Whitney U test). The cohort had only about 14 patients, and the authors noted that larger samples and more detailed clinical data are needed. Because peripheral blood was not sequenced, the blood TCRbeta repertoires of the lung cancer patients in the study went unexamined. The methods do not name the sequencing platform or mention unique molecular identifiers.

From cysteine to phenylalanine, the CDR3 is 12 amino acids long. Only the CDR3 DNA is retained, 36 bases long and in frame from the first base. The germline V gene provides CDR1 SQVTM and CDR2 ANQGSEA. The library was built by means of multiplex PCR. The sequencing machine was an Illumina HiSeq 2500. Following protocols modified from ARM-PCR, the researchers constructed TCRbeta libraries through three rounds of nested PCR with primers (Table S4). Before sequencing, PCR products in the 200-500 bp range were cut out of the gel and cleaned up using the QIAquick gel extraction kit. The authors processed their data as follows. Reads were cleaned using Trimmomatic, were merged into complete CDR3 sequences using FLASH, and were assigned to V(D)J germline segments using MiTCR. Clonal diversity was computed as the inverse Simpson's index with VDJtools. Productive reads were defined as in-frame sequences without a premature stop codon. Through fastp at Q25 and MiXCR, TCRdb rebuilt clones from the public reads, retaining in-frame beta chains. One record per CDR3 amino acid sequence lists the most common genes and DNA. The V and J calls were determined by TCRdb, not by the authors. The sample data list 120,000 or so distinct CDR3 sequences, and over 75% of these were observed just once. About 22% of the sample rests with the top ten.

Concerning this clonotype itself: The antigen this receptor binds is unknown. Mismatch with germline at one junction end may stem from a read error.

RNA was extracted from bulk unsorted tissue and checked for quality with a NanoDrop ND-1000 and an Agilent 2100. Donors were newly diagnosed lung cancer patients admitted for thoracic surgery in China between August and November 2014, without prior chemotherapy. The study excluded patients who had received radiotherapy or chemotherapy before or who had another cancer at the same time. Pieces of surgical tissue measuring about 1-2 cm3 were kept in RNAlater solution and stored at -80 degrees C until use. Recombination linked TRBV29-1 to TRBJ2-5; the D segment could be TRBD1, given 6 matching bases. Sequencing was performed on lung tumor tissue. This clonotype was sampled from a man aged 70 or older with non-small cell lung cancer. The CDR3 reads as follows: CGVERGGETQYF. The DNA is TGCGGCGTTGAGAGAGGGGGAGAGACCCAGTACTTC.